This TCR beta chain was recovered during a study of Graves' ophthalmopathy and Graves' hyperthyroidism (dated by TCRdb to between 2018 and 2020). Regarding the study in general: Peripheral blood was collected before any treatment was given, at the time of initial diagnosis. In total, some 140 blood samples were TCR-sequenced: fewer than 50 ophthalmopathy, some 75 hyperthyroidism and roughly 17 hyperthyroidism-to-ophthalmopathy patients. Following sample collection, hyperthyroidism patients were given methimazole at a starting dose of 30 mg daily, and ophthalmopathy patients were given high-dose intravenous methylprednisolone. In five or six hyperthyroidism patients, T-cell repertoires of thyroid tissue and blood were compared. To tell Graves' ophthalmopathy apart from Graves' hyperthyroidism, and to predict which patients would progress to ophthalmopathy, the study relied on TCR beta repertoire signatures. An independent validation cohort comprised some 19 hyperthyroidism patients and 15 to 17 patients who later progressed from hyperthyroidism to ophthalmopathy. The 80 to 100 discovery patients were randomly divided into training and test sets at a 7:3 ratio. To explore V-J signatures distinguishing ophthalmopathy from hyperthyroidism, a discovery set of 100 patients (43 ophthalmopathy, 55 to 60 stable hyperthyroidism) was enrolled.

For repertoire sequencing, the TCR beta CDR3 regions were amplified from RNA transcripts. The first round was an RT-PCR using HTBI primers with the Qiagen OneStep RT-PCR kit, and this first round was followed by a second-round multiplex PCR, then size selection and purification. Sequencing of the libraries was carried out on an Illumina HiSeq2000 in paired-end mode with 100 bp reads. Concerning the study's data processing: Reads were processed with SOAPnuke, discarding reads with adapters, uncalled bases, mean Phred below 15, or no exact constant-primer or identifier match. COPE v1.2.5 was used to merge high-quality paired reads. Each unique nucleotide sequence was defined as a clonotype, and clonotypes were aligned to IMGT TRB V, D and J references with MiTCR v1.1. The analysis was limited to V-J combinations with a frequency above 0.0001, which together covered 99.2% of the repertoires. For each V-J combination, a TCR clonal expansion and chaos score was defined as the ratio of F50 clonal expansion to chaos observed in the TCRdist matrix. Welch's t-statistics and random forest were used to narrow the features down to around 12 V-J combinations, which were then fed into a naive Bayes classifier. The similarity between thyroid and blood repertoires was quantified using the Morisita-Horn index. TCRdb redid the processing of the public reads, applying fastp at Q25 and MiXCR, and retained in-frame beta chains. A single entry per CDR3 protein holds the most common genes and DNA from its merged rows. These V and J calls are TCRdb output, not the study's own analysis. This sample is represented by about 400,000 distinct CDR3 sequences; about 17% of them were singletons. The ten largest account for around 1.4% of the sample.

At least ten counts were recorded for this clonotype. Its cognate antigen has yet to be identified. Within one base of it there is no much larger clone, and no base qualities were kept. The CDR3, cysteine through phenylalanine, is 15 amino acids long. The CDR3 DNA has 45 bases and is translated from base 1. The germline V gene provides CDR1 KGHDR and CDR2 SFDVKD. For this chain, trimming is 5 bases at the V end and 5 bases at the J end, and the number of junction bases without a gene match is 10. The study at large found these results: Most expanded thyroid clonotypes with a frequency above 0.001 also appeared in blood, which suggests that blood repertoires may reflect the immune response in the thyroid. Sample size was not statistically predetermined, and group allocation was not concealed from the investigators. In validation, the model predicted ophthalmopathy progression with more than 70% sensitivity and 72.22% specificity; roughly eleven predicted patients were CT-confirmed with GO in a median of roughly 6.8 months. The 13-signature model separated ophthalmopathy from stable hyperthyroidism with approximately 85% sensitivity and 81.08% specificity in cross-validation, and 80%/75% in the test set.

Ophthalmopathy patients had moderately to severely active disease, Clinical Activity Score of at least 3, NOSPECS grade of at least 4, and disease duration under 3 months. Patients were excluded if they had other autoimmune diseases, uncontrolled infections, pregnancy or lactation. Clinical symptoms, serum thyroxine, TRAb, thyroid ultrasound and orbital computed tomography were used for diagnosis. PBMCs were isolated from more than 9 ml of fresh peripheral blood by Ficoll-Paque density gradient centrifugation. Total RNA was extracted using Trizol reagent, and RNA quality was checked on an Agilent 2100 Bioanalyzer.

This receptor was obtained from a woman aged 18 to 35 with Graves' ophthalmopathy. Donor details come from another sample of the same person, matched by shared clones. The rearranged segments are TRBV24-1 and TRBJ2-7, and 8 junction bases match TRBD1. Sequences were obtained from peripheral blood. The CDR3 region reads CATSASTGVSDEQYF. The nucleotide sequence reads TGTGCCACCAGTGCTTCGACAGGGGTTAGCGACGAGCAGTACTTC.